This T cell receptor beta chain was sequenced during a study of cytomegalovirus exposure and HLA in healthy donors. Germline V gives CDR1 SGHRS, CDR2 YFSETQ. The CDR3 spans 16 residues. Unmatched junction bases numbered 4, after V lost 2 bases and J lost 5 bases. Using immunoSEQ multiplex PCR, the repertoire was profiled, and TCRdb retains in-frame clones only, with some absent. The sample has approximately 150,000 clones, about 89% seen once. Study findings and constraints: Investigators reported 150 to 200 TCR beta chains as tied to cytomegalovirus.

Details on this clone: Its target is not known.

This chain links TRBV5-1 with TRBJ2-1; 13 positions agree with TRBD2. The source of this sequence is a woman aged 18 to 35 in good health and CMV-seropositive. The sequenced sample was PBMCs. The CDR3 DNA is TGCGCCAGCAGCTTCGTAACTAGCGGGAGGGACAATGAGCAGTTCTTC. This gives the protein CASSFVTSGRDNEQFF.